Listed here are 2 T cell receptor beta chains from one sample, sequenced in a study of T cell responses to AZD1222 COVID-19 vaccine. Using immunoSEQ multiplex PCR, the repertoire was profiled, and TCRdb retains in-frame clones only, with some absent. This sample has 150,000 to 200,000 clones, with 90% to 95% found just once. The sequenced sample was peripheral blood, obtained on day 0 of AZD1222 vaccination. All receptors derive from an adult in good health.

CDR3 coding DNA: TGTGCCAGCAGCTTAGCCAGCGAGCAGTACTTC. Translation gives CASSLASEQYF. The genes are TRBV11-2 and TRBJ2-7; D gene unclear. This CDR3 comprises 11 residues. V lost 1 base to trimming and J lost 6 bases, with 4 bases between them. CDR1 SGHAT and CDR2 FQNNGV come from the germline V gene.

The chain carries TRBV29-1 and TRBJ1-4; D gene unclear. In germline, CDR1 is SQVTM, CDR2 ANQGSEA. V lost 6 bases to trimming and J lost 4 bases, with 15 bases between them. CDR3 length: 14 residues. This chain's CDR3 is CSVQLGWSNEKLFF. The CDR3 nucleotides read TGCAGCGTCCAATTGGGGTGGAGTAATGAAAAACTGTTTTTT.